The rows below give T cell receptor beta chains drawn from one sample of a study of T cells in Graves' hyperthyroidism and ophthalmopathy. TCRdb fed the multiplex PCR reads into MiXCR, producing one record per CDR3 protein. The sample lists about 600,000 distinct CDR3 sequences; approximately 15% were seen once. The sequencing sample was made of blood. These receptors came from a woman aged 18-29 years with Graves' ophthalmopathy. Each CDR3 is given with its conserved first and last residue. The D gene is left open where the match is weak. Size is stated for part of the rows, as once, few or many counts, or as a class when the clone is expanded.

cdr3_length: 17; d_call: TRBD1; clone_size: NA; v_call: TRBV30; j_call: TRBJ2-3; cdr3_nt: TGTGCCTGGAGAACCACAGGGGGAAGACCTAGCACAGATACGCAGTATTTT; cdr3_aa: CAWRTTGGRPSTDTQYF
cdr3_length: 16; d_call: NA; clone_size: NA; v_call: TRBV30; j_call: TRBJ2-3; cdr3_nt: TGTGCCTGGAGTGCAGGCCTAGCGACACTAAGCGATACGCAGTATTTT; cdr3_aa: CAWSAGLATLSDTQYF
cdr3_length: 15; d_call: NA; clone_size: many; v_call: TRBV5-5; j_call: TRBJ1-2; cdr3_nt: TGTGCCAGCAGTCCAACCCCGGACGGTTTCTATGGCTACACCTTC; cdr3_aa: CASSPTPDGFYGYTF
cdr3_length: 17; d_call: TRBD1; clone_size: few; v_call: TRBV7-9; j_call: TRBJ1-4; cdr3_nt: TGTGCCAGCAGCTTAGGCGGTTGGGGGGACAGTAATGAAAAACTGTTTTTT; cdr3_aa: CASSLGGWGDSNEKLFF
cdr3_length: 15; d_call: NA; clone_size: many; v_call: TRBV27; j_call: TRBJ2-3; cdr3_nt: TGTGCCAGCGCGAAGGACAGTGCTTTCACAGATACGCAGTATTTT; cdr3_aa: CASAKDSAFTDTQYF
cdr3_length: 15; d_call: NA; clone_size: many; v_call: TRBV15; j_call: TRBJ2-3; cdr3_nt: TGTGCCACCAGCAGTATCGGGACCGGCACAGATACGCAGTATTTT; cdr3_aa: CATSSIGTGTDTQYF
cdr3_length: 15; d_call: TRBD2; clone_size: few; v_call: TRBV4-2; j_call: TRBJ2-7; cdr3_nt: TGTGCCAGCAGCCAAGAGACTAGCGTGACCTACGAGCAGTACTTC; cdr3_aa: CASSQETSVTYEQYF
cdr3_length: 16; d_call: NA; clone_size: many; v_call: TRBV30; j_call: TRBJ1-6; cdr3_nt: TGTGCCTCGTACAGAGGAGGGAGCTCCTATAATTCACCCCTCCACTTT; cdr3_aa: CASYRGGSSYNSPLHF
cdr3_length: 14; d_call: NA; clone_size: many; v_call: TRBV13; j_call: TRBJ1-1; cdr3_nt: TGTGCCAGCAGACCGGTGGGACTGAACACTGAAGCTTTCTTT; cdr3_aa: CASRPVGLNTEAFF
cdr3_length: 17; d_call: NA; clone_size: many; v_call: TRBV2; j_call: TRBJ2-7; cdr3_nt: TGTGCCAGCAGTTCCGGTATGAAGGGGGGGTTAGTGGACGAGCAGTACTTC; cdr3_aa: CASSSGMKGGLVDEQYF
cdr3_length: 14; d_call: NA; clone_size: many; v_call: TRBV7-8; j_call: TRBJ2-3; cdr3_nt: TGTGCCAGCACCCAGACGGACGACTCAGATACGCAGTATTTT; cdr3_aa: CASTQTDDSDTQYF
cdr3_length: 16; d_call: NA; clone_size: many; v_call: TRBV13; j_call: TRBJ2-7; cdr3_nt: TGTGCCAGCAGCTTAGGATCAGGGGAACGAGCCTACGAGCAGTACTTC; cdr3_aa: CASSLGSGERAYEQYF
cdr3_length: 14; d_call: NA; clone_size: many; v_call: TRBV7-9; j_call: TRBJ2-5; cdr3_nt: TGTGCCAGCAGCTTAGTGGCAGGTGAAGAGACCCAGTACTTC; cdr3_aa: CASSLVAGEETQYF
cdr3_length: 13; d_call: TRBD2; clone_size: many; v_call: TRBV7-9; j_call: TRBJ2-1; cdr3_nt: TGTGCCAGCAGCCAGCGGGAGGGCAATGAGCAGTTCTTC; cdr3_aa: CASSQREGNEQFF
cdr3_length: 15; d_call: NA; clone_size: many; v_call: TRBV6-1; j_call: TRBJ1-2; cdr3_nt: TGTGCCAGCAGTTTCCGCCGGGACGGACGCTATGGCTACACCTTC; cdr3_aa: CASSFRRDGRYGYTF
cdr3_length: 16; d_call: TRBD1; clone_size: NA; v_call: TRBV10-3; j_call: TRBJ2-1; cdr3_nt: TGTGCCATCAGCCCCTTGGCCGGGACAGGCTATACTGAGCAGTTCTTC; cdr3_aa: CAISPLAGTGYTEQFF
cdr3_length: 15; d_call: TRBD1; clone_size: NA; v_call: TRBV7-6; j_call: TRBJ2-1; cdr3_nt: TGTGCCAGCAGCCGAACTTGGACAGGGGGGAATGAGCAGTTCTTC; cdr3_aa: CASSRTWTGGNEQFF
cdr3_length: 14; d_call: NA; clone_size: many; v_call: TRBV20-1; j_call: TRBJ2-7; cdr3_nt: TGCAGTGCTAGAGATCAAAGCCTCTCCTACGAGCAGTACTTC; cdr3_aa: CSARDQSLSYEQYF
cdr3_length: 13; d_call: NA; clone_size: few; v_call: TRBV24-1; j_call: TRBJ1-1; cdr3_nt: TGTGCCACCAGTGATCTAGGACGGGGAGAAGCTTTCTTT; cdr3_aa: CATSDLGRGEAFF
cdr3_length: 16; d_call: NA; clone_size: NA; v_call: TRBV5-1; j_call: TRBJ2-7; cdr3_nt: TGCGCCAGCAGCTTGAGCGGGCAGGGGAGCTCCTACGAGCAGTACTTC; cdr3_aa: CASSLSGQGSSYEQYF
cdr3_length: 14; d_call: NA; clone_size: few; v_call: TRBV19; j_call: TRBJ2-5; cdr3_nt: TGTGCCAGTAGTATCGGCCCACCTCAAGAGACCCAGTACTTC; cdr3_aa: CASSIGPPQETQYF
cdr3_length: 14; d_call: TRBD1; clone_size: few; v_call: TRBV30; j_call: TRBJ1-4; cdr3_nt: TGTGCCTGGAGCGCGGGACAGGCTAATGAAAAACTGTTTTTT; cdr3_aa: CAWSAGQANEKLFF
cdr3_length: 14; d_call: NA; clone_size: many; v_call: TRBV30; j_call: TRBJ2-7; cdr3_nt: TGTGCCTGGAGTGCCGGGACTGCTTTCTACGAGCAGTACTTC; cdr3_aa: CAWSAGTAFYEQYF
cdr3_length: 16; d_call: NA; clone_size: many; v_call: TRBV7-9; j_call: TRBJ1-2; cdr3_nt: TGTGCCAGCAGCCACCCAACCGGGACGGCGGATGGTGGCTACACCTTC; cdr3_aa: CASSHPTGTADGGYTF
cdr3_length: 13; d_call: NA; clone_size: NA; v_call: TRBV3-1; j_call: TRBJ2-3; cdr3_nt: TGTGCCAGCAGCTCTGTTGGCACAGATACGCAGTATTTT; cdr3_aa: CASSSVGTDTQYF
cdr3_length: 18; d_call: TRBD1; clone_size: many; v_call: TRBV7-8; j_call: TRBJ1-1; cdr3_nt: TGTGCCAGCAGCTTAAGACCGGGACAGGGCTTGATGAACACTGAAGCTTTCTTT; cdr3_aa: CASSLRPGQGLMNTEAFF
cdr3_length: 17; d_call: NA; clone_size: NA; v_call: TRBV5-4; j_call: TRBJ2-3; cdr3_nt: TGTGCCAGCAGCTTCCCGGGGCGGACGGTTAGCACAGATACGCAGTATTTT; cdr3_aa: CASSFPGRTVSTDTQYF
cdr3_length: 14; d_call: TRBD1; clone_size: many; v_call: TRBV5-1; j_call: TRBJ2-7; cdr3_nt: TGCGCCAGCAGCTACCGACAGGGCTCCTACGAGCAGTACTTC; cdr3_aa: CASSYRQGSYEQYF
cdr3_length: 16; d_call: NA; clone_size: NA; v_call: TRBV4-1; j_call: TRBJ1-1; cdr3_nt: TGCGCCAGCAGCCACAGGGGTCTCTCTTATCACACTGAAGCTTTCTTT; cdr3_aa: CASSHRGLSYHTEAFF
cdr3_length: 17; d_call: NA; clone_size: many; v_call: TRBV6-1; j_call: TRBJ1-3; cdr3_nt: TGTGCCAGCAGTCTCTCGGGTTTGAGGGGAGCTGGAAACACCATATATTTT; cdr3_aa: CASSLSGLRGAGNTIYF
cdr3_length: 11; d_call: NA; clone_size: NA; v_call: TRBV2; j_call: TRBJ1-1; cdr3_nt: TGTGCCAGCAACGGGGGGGGAGAAGCTTTCTTT; cdr3_aa: CASNGGGEAFF
cdr3_length: 17; d_call: TRBD2; clone_size: NA; v_call: TRBV19; j_call: TRBJ2-2; cdr3_nt: TGTGCCAGTAGTAACCCATCAGCGGGGAGGAGCACCGGGGAGCTGTTTTTT; cdr3_aa: CASSNPSAGRSTGELFF
cdr3_length: 18; d_call: NA; clone_size: many; v_call: TRBV11-1; j_call: TRBJ2-4; cdr3_nt: TGTGCCAGCAGTGGGGTTTCGGCGCATACCTTAGCCAAAAACATTCAGTACTTC; cdr3_aa: CASSGVSAHTLAKNIQYF
cdr3_length: 14; d_call: NA; clone_size: many; v_call: TRBV10-3; j_call: TRBJ1-1; cdr3_nt: TGTGCCATCAGTGAGGGGCAGCTGAACACTGAAGCTTTCTTT; cdr3_aa: CAISEGQLNTEAFF
cdr3_length: 17; d_call: TRBD2; clone_size: NA; v_call: TRBV24-1; j_call: TRBJ2-1; cdr3_nt: TGTGCCACCAGTGATTTCCCCGGGACTAGCGGGTACAATGAGCAGTTCTTC; cdr3_aa: CATSDFPGTSGYNEQFF
cdr3_length: 18; d_call: NA; clone_size: NA; v_call: TRBV7-8; j_call: TRBJ2-2; cdr3_nt: TGTGCCAGCAGCCCCCGCGTTAGTGAACAGGTGAACACCGGGGAGCTGTTTTTT; cdr3_aa: CASSPRVSEQVNTGELFF
cdr3_length: 16; d_call: TRBD1; clone_size: few; v_call: TRBV7-8; j_call: TRBJ2-1; cdr3_nt: TGTGCCAGCAGCTTAGCACCGGGACAGGGGGCCCATGAGCAGTTCTTC; cdr3_aa: CASSLAPGQGAHEQFF
cdr3_length: 15; d_call: TRBD1; clone_size: NA; v_call: TRBV6-1; j_call: TRBJ2-1; cdr3_nt: TGTGCCAGCAGCTTGGACAGGGCAGAAACCAATGAGCAGTTCTTC; cdr3_aa: CASSLDRAETNEQFF
cdr3_length: 13; d_call: NA; clone_size: many; v_call: TRBV7-3; j_call: TRBJ1-1; cdr3_nt: TGTGCCAGCAGCATAGACCCGAACACTGAAGCTTTCTTT; cdr3_aa: CASSIDPNTEAFF
cdr3_length: 17; d_call: NA; clone_size: many; v_call: TRBV28; j_call: TRBJ2-6; cdr3_nt: TGTGCCAGCAGTTTGCTGACAGGCATCTCTGGGGCCAACGTCCTGACTTTC; cdr3_aa: CASSLLTGISGANVLTF
cdr3_length: 14; d_call: NA; clone_size: few; v_call: TRBV13; j_call: TRBJ2-2; cdr3_nt: TGTGCCAGCATCTTTTGGACCAAGGGCGGGGAGCTGTTTTTT; cdr3_aa: CASIFWTKGGELFF
cdr3_length: 14; d_call: TRBD2; clone_size: many; v_call: TRBV7-2; j_call: TRBJ2-7; cdr3_nt: TGTGCCAGCAGCTCGGGACTAGCGGCCTACGAGCAGTACTTC; cdr3_aa: CASSSGLAAYEQYF
cdr3_length: 18; d_call: NA; clone_size: many; v_call: TRBV4-2; j_call: TRBJ2-1; cdr3_nt: TGTGCCAGCAGCCAAGACCCGGGGAGCCCCGGGACCTACAATGAGCAGTTCTTC; cdr3_aa: CASSQDPGSPGTYNEQFF
cdr3_length: 14; d_call: NA; clone_size: many; v_call: TRBV7-2; j_call: TRBJ1-1; cdr3_nt: TGTGCCAGCAGCCCCCCTAGGACGAACACTGAAGCTTTCTTT; cdr3_aa: CASSPPRTNTEAFF
cdr3_length: 15; d_call: NA; clone_size: many; v_call: TRBV7-8; j_call: TRBJ1-4; cdr3_nt: TGTGCCAGCAGCTTAGCGTGGGCAGCTAATGAAAAACTGTTTTTT; cdr3_aa: CASSLAWAANEKLFF
cdr3_length: 12; d_call: TRBD2; clone_size: few; v_call: TRBV27; j_call: TRBJ2-7; cdr3_nt: TGTGCCAGCGGACTAGCGGGAGGGGGGCAGTACTTC; cdr3_aa: CASGLAGGGQYF